Below are 16 T cell receptor beta chains sequenced from a single sample in a study of T cell repertoires in cytomegalovirus infection. These receptors' antigens are unknown. TCRdb processed the reads anew with MiXCR; each CDR3 protein has one entry. The profile shows about 140,000 distinct CDR3 sequences, roughly 32% of them singletons. This sample comprised CD8+ T cells from cultured PBMCs, obtained from culture after CMV antigen stimulation. The receptors come from a human donor in good health (CMV status not recorded). Some clones in this sample may be carry-over from other donors' samples.

This chain uses TRBV7-2 with TRBJ2-5; D ambiguous. CDR1 SGHTA and CDR2 FQGNSA come from the germline V gene. The CDR3 sequence is 15 residues long. V shed 7 bases and J shed 2 bases, with 17 bases lying between them. The CDR3 DNA follows: TGTGCCAGCACCTCACCTCGTGGGCCACAAGAGACCCAGTACTTC. This gives the protein CASTSPRGPQETQYF.

The table lists this clonotype with a few counts. The J gene is TRBJ2-7, the V gene TRBV27; TRBD2 matches 10 bases. V shed 9 bases, J shed 3 bases, and the junction held 2 bases outside the gene matches. Per the germline V gene, CDR1 is MNHEY and CDR2 is SMNVEV (reference sequence). The CDR3 has 12 amino acids. CDR3 loop: CASRTSGYEQYF. The CDR3 nucleotides read TGTGCCAGTCGGACTAGCGGCTACGAGCAGTACTTC.

This clonotype was picked up many times. The rearrangement joins TRBV7-9 to TRBJ2-5; 9 bases match TRBD1. This CDR3 is built from 14 residues. J lost 4 bases, V lost 6 bases, and 6 bases had no gene match. CDR1 and CDR2 from the germline V gene are SEHNR and FQNEAQ (reference sequence). The CDR3 bases are TGTGCCAGCAGATCCCCGGACAGGGGAGAGACCCAGTACTTC. As protein: CASRSPDRGETQYF.

This clonotype has a handful of counts. The CDR3 loop is CASRPEFLYNEQFF. The CDR3 DNA sequence: TGTGCCAGCAGACCGGAATTCCTTTACAATGAGCAGTTCTTC. This chain links TRBV28 with TRBJ2-1; D is ambiguous. Trimming left V 6 bases short and J 4 bases short, with 13 bases between. The CDR3 runs 14 residues. In germline, CDR1 is MDHEN, CDR2 SYDVKM.

For this clonotype: A much larger clone sits a single nucleotide away, making a read error possible. The chain joins TRBV7-8 to TRBJ2-1; TRBD2 matches at 12 bases. V gave up 8 bases and J gave up 5 bases; unmatched junction bases: 7. This CDR3 is built from 15 residues. The germline CDR1 and CDR2 sequences are SGHVS and FQNEAQ. CDR3 sequence reads: CASGKRLAGDNEQFF. DNA of the CDR3: TGTGCCAGCGGCAAGCGACTAGCGGGGGACAATGAGCAGTTCTTC.

The V and J genes are TRBV25-1 and TRBJ1-1, with D tentatively TRBD1 (6 bases). CDR3 length equals 13 residues. V was pared by 3 bases and J by 6 bases, with 11 bases between. Germline loops: CDR1 MGHDK, CDR2 SYGVNS. DNA of the CDR3: TGTGCCAGCAGTGATCTGGGGGCGGCTGAAGCTTTCTTT. As protein: CASSDLGAAEAFF.

This clonotype was picked up many times. The rearrangement links TRBV7-8 to TRBJ2-1; 8 positions match TRBD2. With V trimmed by 5 bases and J by 8 bases, 11 bases remained unmatched. This CDR3 has 15 residues. Germline V gene lookup returns CDR1 SGHVS and CDR2 FQNEAQ. The CDR3 coding sequence is TGTGCCAGCAGCCCCCAACGGCGGGGGGTTGATGAGCAGTTCTTC. This translates into CASSPQRRGVDEQFF.

The rearrangement joins TRBV28 to TRBJ1-5, with D unresolved. The germline V gene encodes CDR1 MDHEN and CDR2 SYDVKM. The CDR3 covers 15 residues. Trimming stripped 2 bases from V and 4 bases from J, with 12 bases between. CDR3 in amino acids: CASSLLSNLNQPQHF. The CDR3 region has the DNA TGTGCCAGCAGTTTACTATCGAATCTGAATCAGCCCCAGCATTTT.

This clonotype was seen repeatedly, ten times or more. The chain combines TRBV5-1 with TRBJ2-7, with TRBD1 identical over 7 bases. CDR1 and CDR2 from the germline V gene are SGHRS and YFSETQ. J gave up 2 bases and V 2 bases, and 1 base lay outside the gene matches. This CDR3 contains 13 residues. The CDR3 region has the DNA TGCGCCAGCAGCTTCGGGACAGCCTACGAGCAGTACTTC. Translated, it gives CASSFGTAYEQYF.

CDR3 residues: CSASSGHPTTNEKLFF. In DNA form, the CDR3 reads TGCAGTGCTAGTTCGGGACACCCCACAACTAATGAAAAACTGTTTTTT. V is TRBV20-1 and J is TRBJ1-4, with D possibly being TRBD1 (6 bases). Trimming removed 3 bases at V and 0 bases at J, with 14 bases between. CDR1 is DFQATT and CDR2 is SNEGSKA in the germline V gene (reference sequence). The CDR3 runs 16 residues.

This clonotype showed up just a few times. V gene TRBV11-2 combines with J gene TRBJ2-1, with 10 nucleotides matching TRBD1. This CDR3 is built from 14 residues. The germline V gene has CDR1 SGHAT and CDR2 FQNNGV. Trimming cost V 5 bases and J 8 bases; bases outside gene matches: 6. The DNA for the CDR3 is TGTGCCAGCAGCGTGGGACAGGGGTGGTATGAGCAGTTCTTC. Translation: CASSVGQGWYEQFF.

At least ten counts were recorded for this clonotype. The chain carries TRBV11-2 and TRBJ2-5; D not certain. CDR3 length: 12 residues. Germline values: CDR1 SGHAT, CDR2 FQNNGV. Trimming pared 5 bases from V and 5 bases from J, leaving 9 bases between. CDR3 residues: CASSALWETQYF. The CDR3 nucleotides read TGTGCCAGCAGCGCCCTTTGGGAGACCCAGTACTTC.

The chain has TRBV28 and TRBJ2-3, with a weak D call TRBD1 (6 bases). The CDR3 spans 13 residues. V was trimmed by 10 bases and J by 3 bases, leaving 14 bases between them. Germline CDR1 and CDR2: MDHEN and SYDVKM. The CDR3 spells CATDSGVTDTQYF. The CDR3, as DNA: TGTGCCACGGACTCAGGGGTTACAGATACGCAGTATTTT.

The V gene is TRBV27, the J gene TRBJ2-3, with D maybe TRBD2 (6 bases). With 5 bases removed from V and 1 base from J, the gap between germline ends came to 16 bases. The germline gives CDR1 MNHEY, CDR2 SMNVEV (reference sequence). The CDR3 is made up of 16 amino acids. This CDR3 reads CASSKRGVSGTDTQYF. In DNA, the CDR3 is TGTGCCAGCAGTAAGCGCGGGGTGTCCGGCACAGATACGCAGTATTTT.

This clonotype was counted many times. CDR3 region: CASSTTSGVSSDTQYF. The CDR3 region has the DNA TGTGCCAGCAGTACCACTAGCGGGGTCTCCTCAGATACGCAGTATTTT. The chain joins TRBV6-1 to TRBJ2-3, with 10 bases that match TRBD2. This CDR3 has 16 amino acids. Germline V gives CDR1 MNHNS, CDR2 SASEGT. The V segment lost 5 bases and the J segment 4 bases; nucleotides outside the gene matches: 9.

This clonotype was observed a few times. The gene calls are TRBV15 and TRBJ2-2; possible D gene TRBD2, 6 bases. CDR3 size: 16 residues. V lost 3 bases and J lost 6, with 17 bases in between. CDR1 and CDR2 (germline): LNHNV, YYDKDF (reference sequence). The CDR3 nucleotides are TGTGCCACCAGCAGGCGGGACCGGGGCGTCTCCGGGGAGCTGTTTTTT. It translates to CATSRRDRGVSGELFF.